This TCR beta chain was captured in a study of CD8 T cells in ankylosing spondylitis. This CDR3 is built from 17 residues. CDR1 is LGHNA, CDR2 YNFKEQ, per germline. V gave up 4 bases and J gave up 6 bases; unmatched junction bases: 16. Concerning this clonotype itself: Its matching antigen is unknown.

Study findings and constraints: Blood of patients with ankylosing spondylitis appeared to be characterized by a TCR beta motif of 8 or 9 highly homologous variants. Previously reported in reactive arthritis synovial fluid and blood were some of the motif variants.

TCRdb re-called the 5' RACE reads through MiXCR, storing one row per CDR3 protein. The sample carries roughly 180,000 distinct CDR3 sequences, about 13% recorded once. This TCR derives from a male donor with ankylosing spondylitis or in good health (not recorded which). This chain joins TRBV4-2 and TRBJ1-2; 8 bases fit TRBD1. The source material was blood, either unsorted or a sorted T cell fraction (not recorded which). The CDR3 coding sequence is TGTGCCAGCAGCCCCATCGGGGTCCCAGGGGGCGCCGATGGCTACACCTTC. Translated: CASSPIGVPGGADGYTF.